Each of the 7 T cell receptor beta chains below was sequenced from the same sample in a study of control samples from healthy donors and cancer patients. Produced via immunoSEQ multiplex PCR; TCRdb's table is partial and in-frame only. The sample contains some 120,000 clones, more than 70% of which appear only once. What was sequenced was blood. All receptors come from a man aged 45-65 years in good health.

With regard to this clone: The same CDR3 is also encoded by other DNA sequences in this sample. This chain uses TRBV5-4 with TRBJ1-1; possible D gene TRBD1, 5 bases. Germline CDR1 SGHNT, CDR2 YYREEE (reference sequence). CDR3 length: 14 residues. V was clipped by 2 bases and J by 1 base, with 9 bases between them. CDR3 residues: CASSFDSSNTEAFF. The CDR3 DNA is TGTGCCAGCAGCTTTGACAGCTCGAACACTGAAGCTTTCTTT.

The V call is TRBV25-1, the J call TRBJ2-7, with 9 positions matching TRBD1. CDR1 and CDR2 (germline): MGHDK, SYGVNS. The CDR3 loop spans 13 amino acids. V trimming: 4 bases; J trimming: 7 bases; junction bases outside the gene matches: 5. The CDR3 reads CASSGGTGREQYF. As DNA, the CDR3 is TGTGCCAGCAGTGGAGGGACAGGGAGGGAGCAGTACTTC.

The genes are TRBV19 and TRBJ2-5; D could derive from TRBD1 or TRBD2 (5 bases each). This CDR3 spans 14 amino acids. V was cut by 1 base and J by 7 bases, with 13 bases left in between. Germline V lookup: CDR1 LNHDA, CDR2 SQIVND (reference sequence). The CDR3, as DNA: TGTGCCAGTAGTATAGGGGTGGGGGTTCGGACCCAGTACTTC. Amino acid sequence: CASSIGVGVRTQYF.

V is TRBV6-5 and J is TRBJ1-2, with TRBD1 matching over 8 bases. The CDR3 has 14 residues. V was pared by 8 bases and J by 3 bases, with 8 bases of the junction left unmatched. CDR1 and CDR2 from the germline V gene are MNHEY and SVGAGI. CDR3 region: CASDQRTGYYGYTF. For the CDR3, the DNA is TGTGCCAGCGACCAGAGGACAGGGTACTATGGCTACACCTTC.

The chain joins TRBV7-2 to TRBJ1-1; tentatively, D is TRBD1 (6 bases). The V gene lost 5 bases and the J gene lost 4 bases, with 14 bases spanning the gap. This CDR3 spans 14 amino acids. Germline CDR1 reads SGHTA; CDR2 reads FQGNSA. CDR3 sequence: CASSLVGGPTEAFF. The DNA for the CDR3 is TGTGCCAGCAGCCTAGTCGGGGGGCCCACTGAAGCTTTCTTT. Based on the CDR3 plus reference TRBV7-2 and TRBJ1-1, the full variable domain is GAGVSQSPSNKVTEKGKDVELRCDPISGHTALYWYRQSLGQGLEFLIYFQGNSAPDKSGLPSDRFSAERTGGSVSTLTIQRTQQEDSAVYLCASSLVGGPTEAFFGQGTRLTVV.

The CDR3 bases are TGTGCCAGTAGTAAAGGACTAGCGGGGGCCTACAATGAGCAGTTCTTC. Protein sequence: CASSKGLAGAYNEQFF. V is TRBV19 and J is TRBJ2-1, with TRBD2 identical over 13 bases. Per germline, CDR1 LNHDA and CDR2 SQIVND (reference sequence). V dropped 4 bases and J dropped 2; count of bases not matched to a gene: 2. This CDR3 is 16 amino acids long. The whole variable domain, filled in from reference TRBV19 and TRBJ2-1, reads DGGITQSPKYLFRKEGQNVTLSCEQNLNHDAMYWYRQDPGQGLRLIYYSQIVNDFQKGDIAEGYSVSREKKESFPLTVTSAQKNPTAFYLCASSKGLAGAYNEQFFGPGTRLTVL.

The J gene is TRBJ1-6, the V gene TRBV7-9; D unresolved. This CDR3 has 14 residues. Germline CDR1 SEHNR, CDR2 FQNEAQ (reference sequence). V lost 6 bases, J lost 13 bases, and 19 bases lay in between. The CDR3 coding sequence is TGTGCCAGCAGTCTACGACATTCAGGTTCGCCCCTCCACTTT. Protein sequence: CASSLRHSGSPLHF.